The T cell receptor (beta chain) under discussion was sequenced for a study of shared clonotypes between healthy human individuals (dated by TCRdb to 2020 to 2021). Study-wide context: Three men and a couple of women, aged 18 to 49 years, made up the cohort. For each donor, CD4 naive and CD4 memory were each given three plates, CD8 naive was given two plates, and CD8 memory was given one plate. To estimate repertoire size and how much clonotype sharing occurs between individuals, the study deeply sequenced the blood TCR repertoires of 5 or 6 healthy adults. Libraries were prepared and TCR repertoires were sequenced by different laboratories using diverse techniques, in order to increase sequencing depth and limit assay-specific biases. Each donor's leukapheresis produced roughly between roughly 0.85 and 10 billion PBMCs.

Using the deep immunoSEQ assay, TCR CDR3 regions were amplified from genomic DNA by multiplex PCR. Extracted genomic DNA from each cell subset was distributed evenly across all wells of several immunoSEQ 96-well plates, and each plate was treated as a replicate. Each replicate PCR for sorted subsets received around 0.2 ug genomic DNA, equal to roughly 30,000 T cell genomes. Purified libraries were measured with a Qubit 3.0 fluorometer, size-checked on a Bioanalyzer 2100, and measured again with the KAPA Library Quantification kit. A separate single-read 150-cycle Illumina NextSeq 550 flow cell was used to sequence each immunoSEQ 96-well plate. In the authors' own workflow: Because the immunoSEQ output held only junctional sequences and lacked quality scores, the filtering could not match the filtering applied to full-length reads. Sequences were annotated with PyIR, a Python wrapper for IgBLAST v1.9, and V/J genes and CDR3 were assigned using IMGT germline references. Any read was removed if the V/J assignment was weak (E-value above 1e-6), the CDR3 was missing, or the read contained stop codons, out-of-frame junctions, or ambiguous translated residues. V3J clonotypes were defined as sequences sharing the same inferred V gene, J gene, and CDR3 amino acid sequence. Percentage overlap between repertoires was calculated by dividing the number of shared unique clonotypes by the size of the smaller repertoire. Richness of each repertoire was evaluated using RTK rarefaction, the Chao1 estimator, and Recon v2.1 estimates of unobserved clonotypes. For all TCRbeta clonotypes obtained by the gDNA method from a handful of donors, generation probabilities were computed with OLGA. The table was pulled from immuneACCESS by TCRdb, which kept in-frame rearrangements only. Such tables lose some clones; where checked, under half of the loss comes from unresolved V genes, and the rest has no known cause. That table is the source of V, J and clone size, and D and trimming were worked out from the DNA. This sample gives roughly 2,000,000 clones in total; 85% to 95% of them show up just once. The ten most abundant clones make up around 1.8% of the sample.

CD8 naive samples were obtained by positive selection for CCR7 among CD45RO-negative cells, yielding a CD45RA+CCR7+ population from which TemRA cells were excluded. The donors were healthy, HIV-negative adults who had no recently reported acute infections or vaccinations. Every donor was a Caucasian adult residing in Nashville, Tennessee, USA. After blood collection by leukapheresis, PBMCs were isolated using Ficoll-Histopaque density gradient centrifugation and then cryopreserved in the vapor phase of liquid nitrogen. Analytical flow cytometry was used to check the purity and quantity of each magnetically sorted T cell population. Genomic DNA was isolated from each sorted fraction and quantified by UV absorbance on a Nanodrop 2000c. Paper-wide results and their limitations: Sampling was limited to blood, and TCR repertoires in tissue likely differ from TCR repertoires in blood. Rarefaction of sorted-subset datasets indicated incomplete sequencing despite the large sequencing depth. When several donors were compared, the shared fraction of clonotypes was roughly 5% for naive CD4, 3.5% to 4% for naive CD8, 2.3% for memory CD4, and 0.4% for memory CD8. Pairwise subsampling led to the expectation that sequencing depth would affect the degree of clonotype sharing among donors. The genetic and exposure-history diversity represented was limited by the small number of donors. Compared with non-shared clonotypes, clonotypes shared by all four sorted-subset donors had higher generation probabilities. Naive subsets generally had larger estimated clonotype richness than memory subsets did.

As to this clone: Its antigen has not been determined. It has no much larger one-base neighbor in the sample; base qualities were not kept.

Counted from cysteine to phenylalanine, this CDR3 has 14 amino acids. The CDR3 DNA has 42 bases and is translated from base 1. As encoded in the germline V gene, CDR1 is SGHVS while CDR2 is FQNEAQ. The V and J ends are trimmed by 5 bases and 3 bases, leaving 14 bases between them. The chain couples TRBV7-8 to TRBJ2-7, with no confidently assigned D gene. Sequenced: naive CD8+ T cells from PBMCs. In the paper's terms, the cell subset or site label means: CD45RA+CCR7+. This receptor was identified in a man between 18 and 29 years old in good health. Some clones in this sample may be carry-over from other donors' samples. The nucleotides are TGTGCCAGCAGCCCACGTCTTGGCCGCTACGAGCAGTACTTC. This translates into CASSPRLGRYEQYF.